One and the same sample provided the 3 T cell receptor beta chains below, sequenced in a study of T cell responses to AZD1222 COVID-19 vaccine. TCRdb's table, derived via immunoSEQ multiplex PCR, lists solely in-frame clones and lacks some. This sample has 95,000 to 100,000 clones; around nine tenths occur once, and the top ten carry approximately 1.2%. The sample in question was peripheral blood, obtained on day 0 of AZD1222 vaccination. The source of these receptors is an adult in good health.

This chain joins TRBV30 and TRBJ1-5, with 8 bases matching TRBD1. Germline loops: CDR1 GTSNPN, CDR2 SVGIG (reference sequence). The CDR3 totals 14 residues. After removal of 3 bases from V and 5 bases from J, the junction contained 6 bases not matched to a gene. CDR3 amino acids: CAWSAGGRDQPQHF. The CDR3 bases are TGTGCCTGGAGCGCAGGGGGCCGAGATCAGCCCCAGCATTTT.

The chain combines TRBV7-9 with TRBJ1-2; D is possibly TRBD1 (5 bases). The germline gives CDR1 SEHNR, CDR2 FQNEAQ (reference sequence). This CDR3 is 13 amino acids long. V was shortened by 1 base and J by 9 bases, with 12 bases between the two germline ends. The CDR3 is CASSLGGMSSYTF. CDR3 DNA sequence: TGTGCCAGCAGCTTAGGGGGGATGAGTAGCTACACCTTC.

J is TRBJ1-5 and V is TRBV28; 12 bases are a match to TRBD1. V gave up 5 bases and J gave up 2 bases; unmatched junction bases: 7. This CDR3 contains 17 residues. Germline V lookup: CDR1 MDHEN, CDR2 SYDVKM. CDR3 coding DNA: TGTGCCAGCAGTCCATCAGGGACAGGGGGCGGCAATCAGCCCCAGCATTTT. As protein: CASSPSGTGGGNQPQHF.